The 23 T cell receptor beta chains given below trace back to one sample, sequenced in a study of blood T cell repertoires in COVID-19. TCRdb keeps only in-frame clones here, not all; method: immunoSEQ multiplex PCR. This sample carries roughly 90,000 clones, about 85% of them seen once, and the ten largest clones take 12%. The source material was peripheral blood. Receptors originate from a human donor in a cohort sampled during active COVID-19.

J is TRBJ2-1 and V is TRBV7-9, with TRBD1 identical over 7 bases. The germline V gene encodes CDR1 SEHNR and CDR2 FQNEAQ (reference sequence). The CDR3 runs 17 residues. V lost 4 bases and J lost 10; bases outside the gene matches: 19. The CDR3 DNA reads as TGTGCCAGCAGCTCCCCTCCAACAGGGGCCGTCCCCTTCGAGCAGTTCTTC. Its protein is CASSSPPTGAVPFEQFF.

V and J are TRBV27 and TRBJ2-1; 13 nucleotides line up with TRBD2. The germline V gene has CDR1 MNHEY and CDR2 SMNVEV (reference sequence). This CDR3 is built from 16 residues. Trimming took 5 bases from V and 15 from J; bases not matched to a gene: 16. CDR3 coding DNA: TGTGCCAGCAGTCCCCCCCGACTAGCGGGGGGAATTACACCGTTCTTC. This gives the protein CASSPPRLAGGITPFF.

With respect to this clone: Relative to the germline gene, one junction end is altered; a read error may explain this. The chain employs TRBV5-1 and TRBJ2-1, with TRBD2 matching 9 bases. Germline assignment: CDR1 SGHRS and CDR2 YFSETQ. This CDR3 region has 16 residues. This CDR3 is CASSLRIETSGSKGVF. CDR3 sequence (DNA): TGCGCCAGCAGCTTGCGCATCGAGACTAGCGGCTCTAAGGGGGTCTTC.

This clone was seen just once. This chain links TRBV6-5 with TRBJ1-1; D ambiguous. The germline CDR1 and CDR2 sequences are MNHEY and SVGAGI. Trimming removed 2 bases at V and 1 base at J, with 5 bases between. The CDR3 has 13 amino acids. This chain's CDR3 is CASSYIWNTEAFF. The CDR3 bases are TGTGCCAGCAGTTACATCTGGAACACTGAAGCTTTCTTT.

CDR3 loop: CASSLGGLPEKLFF. CDR3 DNA sequence: TGTGCCAGCAGTTTAGGAGGGCTTCCCGAAAAACTGTTTTTT. The chain links TRBV27 to TRBJ1-4; no reliable D call. Trimming removed 2 bases at V and 8 bases at J, with 12 bases between. The CDR3 runs to 14 residues. CDR1 and CDR2 (germline): MNHEY, SMNVEV (reference sequence).

This chain connects TRBV9 to TRBJ2-3; a possible D gene is TRBD2 (5 bases). CDR1 SGDLS and CDR2 YYNGEE come from the germline V gene. V lost 2 bases and J lost 2, with 12 bases in between. The CDR3 covers 15 residues. In DNA form, the CDR3 reads TGTGCCAGCAGCGTCGGGAATGGCGCCACAGATACGCAGTATTTT. As protein: CASSVGNGATDTQYF.

The chain couples TRBV15 to TRBJ1-2, with D tentatively TRBD1 (5 bases). The CDR3 length is 12 residues. V was clipped by 0 bases and J by 8 bases, with 7 bases between them. The germline V gene has CDR1 LNHNV and CDR2 YYDKDF (reference sequence). The CDR3 here is CATSREAGGYTF. CDR3 DNA sequence: TGTGCCACCAGCAGAGAGGCAGGGGGCTACACCTTC.

This clone was observed a few times. The rearrangement links TRBV6-6 to TRBJ1-5; no definite D call. The V end was cut by 2 bases, the J end by 1 base, with 3 bases between. The CDR3 has 13 amino acids. Germline V gene sequence: CDR1 MNHNY, CDR2 SVGAGI (reference sequence). The CDR3 region has the DNA TGTGCCAGCAGTTACCCAAGCAATCAGCCCCAGCATTTT. Protein product: CASSYPSNQPQHF.

The chain joins TRBV5-1 to TRBJ1-2; D is possibly TRBD1 (6 bases). V lost 1 base, J lost 2 bases, and 9 bases lay in between. The CDR3 consists of 14 residues. Germline CDR1 SGHRS, CDR2 YFSETQ. As DNA, the CDR3 is TGCGCCAGCAGCTTGACAGGGAAAAACTATGGCTACACCTTC. Amino acid sequence: CASSLTGKNYGYTF.

This chain connects TRBV7-3 to TRBJ1-1; 9 nucleotides line up with TRBD1. Germline values: CDR1 SGHTA, CDR2 FQGTGA. V shed 2 bases, J shed 5 bases, and the junction held 9 bases outside the gene matches. CDR3 size: 16 residues. DNA for the CDR3: TGTGCCAGCAGCTTATGGAGACCGGGACAGGGAACTGAAGCTTTCTTT. Translation: CASSLWRPGQGTEAFF. The whole variable domain, remainder taken from reference TRBV7-3 and TRBJ1-1, is GAGVSQTPSNKVTEKGKYVELRCDPISGHTALYWYRQSLGQGPEFLIYFQGTGAADDSGLPNDRFFAVRPEGSVSTLKIQRTERGDSAVYLCASSLWRPGQGTEAFFGQGTRLTVV.

The chain employs TRBV19 and TRBJ1-1; no clear D. This CDR3 contains 14 residues. Trimming cost V 6 bases and J 0 bases, with 11 bases left between them. In germline, CDR1 is LNHDA, CDR2 SQIVND (reference sequence). The CDR3 loop is CASSPSDLNTEAFF. The DNA of the CDR3 is TGTGCCAGTAGCCCCTCGGACTTGAACACTGAAGCTTTCTTT.

The V gene is TRBV5-1, the J gene TRBJ1-3, with 7 bases identical to TRBD1. This CDR3 is built from 17 residues. Germline values: CDR1 SGHRS, CDR2 YFSETQ. Losses at the gene ends were 0 bases for V and 0 bases for J; bases not matched to a gene: 6. The CDR3: CASSLEGASFSGNTIYF. The DNA of the CDR3 is TGCGCCAGCAGCTTGGAGGGGGCAAGTTTCTCTGGAAACACCATATATTTT.

This rearrangement joins TRBV7-8 to TRBJ1-3, with 7 bases aligning to TRBD1. V lost 1 base to trimming and J lost 0 bases; unmatched junction nucleotides: 3. Germline CDR1 is SGHVS and CDR2 is FQNEAQ. The CDR3 covers 16 residues. CDR3 nucleotides: TGTGCCAGCAGCTTAGTGACAGGGCCCTCTGGAAACACCATATATTTT. As protein: CASSLVTGPSGNTIYF.

V and J are TRBV19 and TRBJ2-3; 12 nucleotides agree with TRBD1. Germline loops: CDR1 LNHDA, CDR2 SQIVND (reference sequence). V was clipped by 2 bases and J by 4 bases; unmatched bases: 13. The CDR3 totals 19 residues. CDR3 DNA sequence: TGTGCCAGTAGTATACAATCCGTTTCGGGACAGGGGGCCCCAGATACGCAGTATTTT. Its translation: CASSIQSVSGQGAPDTQYF.

V gene TRBV19 combines with J gene TRBJ1-4; TRBD1 agrees at 10 bases. V gave up 1 base and J gave up 2 bases; unmatched junction bases: 4. This CDR3 has 17 residues. Germline V lookup: CDR1 LNHDA, CDR2 SQIVND (reference sequence). CDR3 nucleotides: TGTGCCAGTAGTATAGGACAGGGGGCGACGACTAATGAAAAACTGTTTTTT. Amino acids: CASSIGQGATTNEKLFF.

This chain joins TRBV5-1 and TRBJ2-7; maybe TRBD1 (6 bases). With 4 bases removed from V and 3 bases from J, the gap between germline ends came to 8 bases. The CDR3 loop spans 12 amino acids. Germline CDR1 is SGHRS and CDR2 is YFSETQ. The CDR3 sequence: CASSGDNYEQYF. DNA for the CDR3: TGCGCCAGCAGCGGGGACAACTACGAGCAGTACTTC.

The J gene is TRBJ2-7, the V gene TRBV6-2 or TRBV6-3, with D possibly TRBD1 on 6 matching bases. Trimming shortened V by 4 bases and J by 1 base, and 14 bases separated the two germline ends. CDR1 MNHEY and CDR2 SVGEGT come from the germline V gene. This CDR3 contains 15 residues. The CDR3 nucleotides are TGTGCCAGCAGTTCCCCTCCGACAGGTTCCTACGAGCAGTACTTC. Its protein is CASSSPPTGSYEQYF.

With regard to this clone: A junction end diverges from the germline sequence, so it may reflect a read error. The chain links TRBV7-9 to TRBJ1-2; the match to TRBD1 covers 8 bases. CDR3 length equals 15 residues. Germline assignment: CDR1 SEHNR and CDR2 FQNEAQ (reference sequence). This chain's CDR3 is CASNLSQGVLYGYTF. CDR3 sequence (DNA): TGTGCCAGCAACTTATCACAGGGGGTACTCTATGGCTACACCTTC.

V usage is TRBV30 and J usage is TRBJ2-7, with 11 bases matching TRBD1. Trimming at V came to 6 bases and at J to 7 bases, leaving 8 bases not matched to a gene. The CDR3 covers 13 residues. Looked up from germline, CDR1 is GTSNPN and CDR2 is SVGIG (reference sequence). In nucleotides, the CDR3 is TGTGCCTGCTCAGGACAGGGGGCCGATGAGCAGTACTTC. This translates into CACSGQGADEQYF.

V usage is TRBV9 and J usage is TRBJ2-7; 9 positions agree with TRBD2. The germline V gene has CDR1 SGDLS and CDR2 YYNGEE. The CDR3 extends over 15 amino acids. With V trimmed by 6 bases and J by 7 bases, 14 bases remained unmatched. CDR3 loop: CASTPEAGGPPEQYF. DNA for the CDR3: TGTGCCAGCACTCCAGAGGCGGGAGGGCCTCCTGAGCAGTACTTC.

CDR3 amino acids: CASSTNRGQGEQFF. CDR3 coding DNA: TGTGCCAGCAGCACGAACAGGGGGCAGGGTGAGCAGTTCTTC. The chain carries TRBV7-8 and TRBJ2-1; TRBD1 agrees at 9 bases. Germline V lookup: CDR1 SGHVS, CDR2 FQNEAQ. This CDR3 region has 14 residues. V was pared by 5 bases and J by 9 bases, with 8 bases of the junction left unmatched.

The rearrangement joins TRBV5-1 to TRBJ2-7; 8 bases fit TRBD1. CDR1 and CDR2 (germline): SGHRS, YFSETQ. V gave up 0 bases and J gave up 6 bases; unmatched junction bases: 5. This CDR3 spans 14 amino acids. The CDR3 reads CASSLGQGASEQYF. CDR3 nucleotide sequence: TGCGCCAGCAGCTTGGGTCAGGGGGCCAGCGAGCAGTACTTC.

The chain recombines TRBV5-1 with TRBJ2-5; the D gene is possibly TRBD2 (5 bases). V lost 6 bases and J 5 bases, leaving 11 bases between the germline ends. The CDR3 has 12 amino acids. Germline CDR1 SGHRS, CDR2 YFSETQ. DNA of the CDR3: TGCGCCAGCATGCCGCGGAGGGAGACCCAGTACTTC. Residues: CASMPRRETQYF.